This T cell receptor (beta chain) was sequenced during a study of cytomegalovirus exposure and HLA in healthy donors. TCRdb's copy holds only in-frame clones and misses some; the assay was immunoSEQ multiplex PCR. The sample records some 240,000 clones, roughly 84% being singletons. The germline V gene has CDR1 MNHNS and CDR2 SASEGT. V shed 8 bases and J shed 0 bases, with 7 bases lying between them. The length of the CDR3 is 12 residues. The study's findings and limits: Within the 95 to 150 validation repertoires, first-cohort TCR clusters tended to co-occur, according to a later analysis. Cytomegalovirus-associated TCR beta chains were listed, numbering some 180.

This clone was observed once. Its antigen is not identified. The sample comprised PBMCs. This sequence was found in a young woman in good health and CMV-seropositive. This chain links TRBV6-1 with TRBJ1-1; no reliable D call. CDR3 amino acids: CASRRLNTEAFF. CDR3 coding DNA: TGTGCCAGCCGGAGGCTGAACACTGAAGCTTTCTTT.